The present TCR beta chain was sequenced within a study of blood T cells in healthy people across ages. Notes on the study in general: Percentage of naive T cells showed a strong correlation with TCR beta diversity. The recorded TCR beta diversity per million T cells decreased in a roughly linear manner with age.

A second PCR of roughly 6 to 12 cycles used a sample-barcoded 5' primer and a J-beta primer mix. Individual samples furnished no less than 3 million CDR3-containing paired-end reads apiece. TCRdb redid the calling of the 5' RACE reads with MiXCR, one entry per CDR3 protein. The sample has approximately 940,000 distinct CDR3 sequences; approximately 49% are singletons. This clonotype has only a few counts. Its antigen remains unidentified. The sample comprised blood. The TCR originated in a man aged 25 to 40 in good health.

CDR3 DNA sequence: TGTGCCAGCAGCCCCTCGACAGGGGGCGATTTCACAGATACGCAGTATTTT. Protein product: CASSPSTGGDFTDTQYF. The chain links TRBV7-9 to TRBJ2-3; 10 nucleotides agree with TRBD1. Germline values: CDR1 SEHNR, CDR2 FQNEAQ (reference sequence). CDR3 length: 17 amino acids. The junction had 10 bases not matched to a gene; V was cut back by 5 bases and J by 2 bases.